Listed below are T cell receptor beta chains from one sample, sequenced in a study of T-cell memory formation after mild COVID-19. TCRdb independently ran MiXCR on the 5' RACE reads; one entry per CDR3 protein. Of under 550,000 distinct CDR3 sequences listed, roughly 18% are singletons. Sequenced: PBMCs or a T cell subset sorted from them (not recorded which). Receptors were obtained from a young man who had mild COVID-19 (a few samples of this study predate the infection). Cell type and time point are not known. CDR3s include the opening cysteine and the closing phenylalanine or tryptophan. A D gene is named only where the DNA matches it firmly. Clone size is stated in some rows and not others, as once, few, many or a class when expanded.

j_gene	v_gene	abundance	d_gene	CDR3aa	CDR3nt
TRBJ2-1	TRBV10-2	many	NA	CASSDVVGGRNEQFF	TGCGCCAGCAGTGATGTAGTGGGGGGGCGCAATGAGCAGTTCTTC
TRBJ1-6	TRBV7-2	NA	NA	CASILQGGASPLHF	TGTGCCAGCATCCTTCAGGGAGGTGCTTCACCCCTCCACTTT
TRBJ1-4	TRBV20-1	few	NA	CSAAPGSDEKLFF	TGCAGTGCCGCCCCAGGTTCAGATGAAAAACTGTTTTTT
TRBJ2-1	TRBV6-2/TRBV6-3	NA	TRBD1	CASSYIDRGRGEQFF	TGTGCCAGCAGTTACATCGACAGGGGTAGGGGTGAGCAGTTCTTC
TRBJ2-7	TRBV20-1	few	TRBD2	CSARFSSGVPYEQYF	TGCAGTGCTAGATTCTCTAGCGGGGTACCCTACGAGCAGTACTTC
TRBJ1-5	TRBV30	NA	NA	CAWSLQTGPQHF	TGTGCCTGGAGTCTACAAACGGGGCCCCAGCATTTT
TRBJ1-4	TRBV12-3/TRBV12-4	NA	NA	CASSLARRRGNEKLFF	TGTGCCAGCAGTCTCGCCCGACGGCGAGGGAATGAAAAACTGTTTTTT
TRBJ2-1	TRBV5-1	few	NA	CASSLYTGTGGQFF	TGCGCCAGCAGCTTGTATACTGGCACTGGAGGGCAGTTCTTC
TRBJ2-4	TRBV9	few	NA	CASSVGPAGLAKNIQYF	TGTGCCAGCAGCGTAGGACCGGCTGGACTAGCCAAAAACATTCAGTACTTC
TRBJ2-7	TRBV27	few	TRBD1	CASSLYGQGGYEQYF	TGTGCCAGCAGTTTGTACGGACAGGGGGGATACGAGCAGTACTTC
TRBJ1-1	TRBV7-9	NA	NA	CASSLASTSRTEAFF	TGTGCCAGCAGCTTAGCCTCCACATCCCGCACTGAAGCTTTCTTT
TRBJ2-3	TRBV5-1	few	NA	CASSSGTERDTQYF	TGCGCCAGCAGCTCTGGGACTGAGAGAGATACGCAGTATTTT
TRBJ2-1	TRBV7-8	few	NA	CASSLSLRRSYNEQFF	TGTGCCAGCAGCTTATCCCTTCGCCGGTCCTACAATGAGCAGTTCTTC
TRBJ2-3	TRBV5-1	few	TRBD2	CASSFSRLAGDRTDTQYF	TGCGCCAGCAGCTTCAGCCGACTAGCGGGGGATAGGACAGATACGCAGTATTTT
TRBJ2-2	TRBV9	few	TRBD1	CASSDLTGAGELFF	TGTGCCAGCAGCGATCTTACAGGGGCCGGGGAGCTGTTTTTT
TRBJ1-4	TRBV7-2	few	TRBD1	CASSLAQGAGEKLFF	TGTGCCAGCAGCTTAGCGCAGGGGGCCGGTGAAAAACTGTTTTTT
TRBJ1-5	TRBV20-1	once	TRBD1	CSALGTDNQPQHF	TGCAGTGCTCTGGGGACAGACAATCAGCCCCAGCATTTT
TRBJ2-3	TRBV5-1	few	TRBD2	CASSPGLAGGLFADTQYF	TGCGCCAGCAGCCCCGGACTAGCGGGGGGGCTTTTCGCAGATACGCAGTATTTT
TRBJ2-2	TRBV7-8	NA	NA	CASSYTSPGELFF	TGTGCCAGCAGCTACACTAGCCCCGGGGAGCTGTTTTTT
TRBJ2-4	TRBV7-7	few	NA	CASVPAGNIQYF	TGTGCCAGCGTCCCCGCGGGGAACATTCAGTACTTC
TRBJ1-5	TRBV20-1	few	TRBD1	CSATTGTGLIPQHF	TGCAGTGCTACGACCGGGACAGGGTTAATCCCCCAGCATTTT
TRBJ2-2	TRBV4-2	NA	NA	CASSQDEGGDTGELFF	TGTGCCAGCAGCCAAGATGAGGGGGGGGACACCGGGGAGCTGTTTTTT
TRBJ2-5	TRBV20-1	NA	TRBD2	CSANLLLAGGQETQYF	TGCAGTGCTAACCTTCTCCTAGCGGGGGGTCAGGAGACCCAGTACTTC
TRBJ1-3	TRBV25-1	NA	NA	CASSEWGKGPGNTIYF	TGTGCCAGCAGTGAATGGGGGAAGGGGCCTGGAAACACCATATATTTT
TRBJ1-1	TRBV20-1	NA	NA	CSARTPRRSRAEAFF	TGCAGTGCTAGAACCCCCCGTCGAAGTAGAGCTGAAGCTTTCTTT
TRBJ2-1	TRBV15	NA	TRBD1	CATSVSWDRVYGEQFF	TGTGCCACCAGTGTGTCTTGGGACAGGGTGTATGGTGAGCAGTTCTTC
TRBJ1-2	TRBV20-1	NA	NA	CSARDRTGFRGYTF	TGCAGTGCTAGAGATCGAACGGGATTCCGCGGCTACACCTTC
TRBJ2-1	TRBV13	NA	TRBD2	CASSLEAGAHNEQFF	TGTGCCAGCAGCTTAGAAGCGGGGGCCCACAATGAGCAGTTCTTC
TRBJ2-1	TRBV7-3	NA	TRBD1	CASSIGTGTFF	TGTGCCAGCAGCATCGGGACAGGGACGTTCTTC
TRBJ1-5	TRBV7-9	few	NA	CASSLMEGQPQHF	TGTGCCAGCAGCTTAATGGAGGGGCAGCCCCAGCATTTT
TRBJ1-1	TRBV20-1	few	NA	CSATELMNTEAFF	TGCAGTGCCACGGAGCTGATGAACACTGAAGCTTTCTTT
TRBJ2-3	TRBV25-1	NA	TRBD1	CASSKIQGGDTQYF	TGTGCCAGCAGTAAAATACAGGGGGGAGATACGCAGTATTTT
TRBJ2-7	TRBV7-6	many	NA	CASSLESGFSYEQYF	TGTGCCAGCAGCTTAGAGTCGGGCTTTTCCTACGAGCAGTACTTC
TRBJ2-2	TRBV20-1	many	TRBD1	CSARDQGAGTGELFF	TGCAGTGCTAGAGATCAGGGGGCGGGTACCGGGGAGCTGTTTTTT
TRBJ2-2	TRBV6-2/TRBV6-3	many	NA	CASSYSDSNTGELFF	TGTGCCAGCAGTTACTCGGACTCGAACACCGGGGAGCTGTTTTTT
TRBJ1-5	TRBV29-1	few	NA	CSVEEGNNQPQHF	TGCAGCGTTGAGGAGGGAAACAATCAGCCCCAGCATTTT
TRBJ2-5	TRBV18	few	NA	CASSPPGGAPETQYF	TGTGCCAGCTCACCACCAGGGGGGGCCCCAGAGACCCAGTACTTC
TRBJ2-2	TRBV23-1	few	NA	CASSQSFRAGTGELFF	TGCGCCAGCAGTCAATCGTTCAGGGCGGGGACCGGGGAGCTGTTTTTT
TRBJ2-3	TRBV24-1	NA	NA	CATSALSSGALSTDTQYF	TGTGCCACCAGTGCCCTCAGTTCGGGGGCTTTAAGCACAGATACGCAGTATTTT
TRBJ2-3	TRBV6-5	few	NA	CASSYPGIVTDTQYF	TGTGCCAGCAGTTACCCAGGGATTGTAACAGATACGCAGTATTTT
TRBJ2-5	TRBV7-2	few	TRBD2	CASSWQKLAERGETQYF	TGTGCCAGCAGCTGGCAAAAACTAGCGGAGAGGGGAGAGACCCAGTACTTC
TRBJ2-1	TRBV3-1	few	NA	CASSQTLGNEQFF	TGTGCCAGCAGCCAAACCCTAGGGAATGAGCAGTTCTTC
TRBJ2-2	TRBV4-1	NA	TRBD1	CASSQSLSDRVGGELFF	TGCGCCAGCAGCCAGAGCCTCTCTGACAGGGTGGGCGGGGAGCTGTTTTTT
TRBJ1-4	TRBV12-3/TRBV12-4	few	NA	CASSPRPFGGTLFF	TGTGCCAGCAGTCCCCGCCCCTTCGGGGGGACGCTGTTTTTT
TRBJ1-1	TRBV5-1	few	NA	CASSPGTEDSEAFF	TGCGCCAGCAGCCCCGGGACGGAAGACTCTGAAGCTTTCTTT
TRBJ1-5	TRBV15	few	NA	CATTEGLNQPQHF	TGTGCCACGACGGAGGGACTCAATCAGCCCCAGCATTTT
TRBJ2-3	TRBV11-3	few	NA	CASSLGAAFTDTQYF	TGTGCCAGCAGCTTAGGGGCGGCCTTCACAGATACGCAGTATTTT
TRBJ1-2	TRBV5-1	many	TRBD1	CASSAQGNYGYTF	TGCGCCAGCAGCGCACAGGGGAACTATGGCTACACCTTC
TRBJ2-7	TRBV4-1	NA	NA	CASSQVPPGGGYSYEQYF	TGCGCCAGCAGCCAAGTACCGCCTGGCGGGGGCTACTCCTACGAGCAGTACTTC
TRBJ2-3	TRBV6-5	NA	TRBD2	CASSYSISSGGADTQYF	TGTGCCAGCAGTTACTCGATCAGTAGCGGGGGGGCGGATACGCAGTATTTT
TRBJ1-2	TRBV2	NA	NA	CASTADSGYGYTF	TGTGCCAGCACCGCCGACTCGGGCTATGGCTACACCTTC
TRBJ1-1	TRBV27	few	NA	CASSLSSSPNTEAFF	TGTGCCAGCAGTTTATCCTCGAGTCCTAACACTGAAGCTTTCTTT
TRBJ2-7	TRBV6-2/TRBV6-3	NA	TRBD1	CASSPTRDRVSYEQYF	TGTGCCAGCAGTCCCACCAGGGACAGGGTATCCTACGAGCAGTACTTC
TRBJ1-5	TRBV5-6	NA	TRBD1	CASSWTRQGRNSTNQPQHF	TGTGCCAGCAGCTGGACAAGACAGGGAAGAAATTCCACCAATCAGCCCCAGCATTTT
TRBJ2-5	TRBV10-3	NA	TRBD1	CAISPDRGRRETQYF	TGTGCCATCAGCCCAGACAGGGGGCGGAGGGAGACCCAGTACTTC
TRBJ1-1	TRBV20-1	many	TRBD1	CSARQGGTEAFF	TGCAGTGCACGACAGGGGGGAACTGAAGCTTTCTTT
TRBJ2-7	TRBV9	few	TRBD1	CASSVVLTGGPPSYEQYF	TGTGCCAGCAGCGTAGTACTCACAGGGGGCCCTCCCTCCTACGAGCAGTACTTC